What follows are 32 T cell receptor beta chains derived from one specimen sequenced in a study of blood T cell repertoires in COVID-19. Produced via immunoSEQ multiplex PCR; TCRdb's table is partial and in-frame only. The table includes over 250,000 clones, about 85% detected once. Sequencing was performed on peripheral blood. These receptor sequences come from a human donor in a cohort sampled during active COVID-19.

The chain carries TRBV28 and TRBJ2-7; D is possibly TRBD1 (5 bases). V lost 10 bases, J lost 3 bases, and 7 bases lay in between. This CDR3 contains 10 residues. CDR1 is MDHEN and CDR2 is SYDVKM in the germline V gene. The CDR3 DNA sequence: TGTGCCACCCAGGGCTACGAGCAGTACTTC. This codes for CATQGYEQYF.

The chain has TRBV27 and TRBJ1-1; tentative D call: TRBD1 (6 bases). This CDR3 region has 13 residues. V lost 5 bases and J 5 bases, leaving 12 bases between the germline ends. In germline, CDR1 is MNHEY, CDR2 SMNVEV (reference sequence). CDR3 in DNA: TGTGCCAGCAGTCCAAACCAGGGGACTGAAGCTTTCTTT. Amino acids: CASSPNQGTEAFF.

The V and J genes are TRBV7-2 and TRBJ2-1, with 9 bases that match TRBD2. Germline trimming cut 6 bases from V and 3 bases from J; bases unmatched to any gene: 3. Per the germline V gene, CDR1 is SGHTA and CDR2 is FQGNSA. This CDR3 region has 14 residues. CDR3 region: CASRSAGGYNEQFF. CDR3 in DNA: TGTGCCAGCAGATCAGCGGGAGGCTACAATGAGCAGTTCTTC.

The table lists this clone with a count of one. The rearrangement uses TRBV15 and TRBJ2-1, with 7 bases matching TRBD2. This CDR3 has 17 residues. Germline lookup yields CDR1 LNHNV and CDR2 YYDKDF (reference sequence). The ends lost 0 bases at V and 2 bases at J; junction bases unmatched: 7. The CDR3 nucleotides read TGTGCCACCAGCAGAGAGGCCCTAGCGGCCCCCTACAATGAGCAGTTCTTC. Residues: CATSREALAAPYNEQFF.

The CDR3 nucleotides read TGTGCCAGCTCACCCGGACAGGCTTATGGCTACACCTTC. Protein product: CASSPGQAYGYTF. The V and J genes are TRBV18 and TRBJ1-2, with 7 bases that match TRBD1. Trimming cost V 3 bases and J 5 bases; bases outside gene matches: 3. This CDR3 has 13 amino acids. Per the germline V gene, CDR1 is KGHSH and CDR2 is LQKENI. The complete variable domain, with remaining parts taken from reference TRBV18 and TRBJ1-2, reads NAGVMQNPRHLVRRRGQEARLRCSPMKGHSHVYWYRQLPEEGLKFMVYLQKENIIDESGMPKERFSAEFPKEGPSILRIQQVVRGDSAAYFCASSPGQAYGYTFGSGTRLTVV.

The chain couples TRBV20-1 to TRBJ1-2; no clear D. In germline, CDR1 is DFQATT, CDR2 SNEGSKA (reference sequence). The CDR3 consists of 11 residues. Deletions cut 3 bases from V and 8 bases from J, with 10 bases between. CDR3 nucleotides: TGCAGTGCTAGTGTGGTACAGGGCTACACCTTC. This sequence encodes CSASVVQGYTF.

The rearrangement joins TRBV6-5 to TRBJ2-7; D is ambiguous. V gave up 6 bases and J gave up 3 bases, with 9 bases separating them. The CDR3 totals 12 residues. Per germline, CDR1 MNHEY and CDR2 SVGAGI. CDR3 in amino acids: CASRGSLYEQYF. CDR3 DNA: TGTGCCAGCAGGGGCAGCCTCTACGAGCAGTACTTC.

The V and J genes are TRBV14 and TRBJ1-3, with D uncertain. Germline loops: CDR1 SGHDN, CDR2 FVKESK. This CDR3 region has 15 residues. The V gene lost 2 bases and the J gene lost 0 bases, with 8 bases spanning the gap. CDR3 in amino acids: CASSQQRLSGNTIYF. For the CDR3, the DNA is TGTGCCAGCAGCCAACAGAGACTCTCTGGAAACACCATATATTTT.

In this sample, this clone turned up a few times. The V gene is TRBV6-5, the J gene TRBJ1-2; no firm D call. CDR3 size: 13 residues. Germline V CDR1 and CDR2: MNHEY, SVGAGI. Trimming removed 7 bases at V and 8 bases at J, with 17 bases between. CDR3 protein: CASTPQETAGYTF. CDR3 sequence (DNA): TGTGCCAGCACCCCTCAGGAAACTGCCGGCTACACCTTC.

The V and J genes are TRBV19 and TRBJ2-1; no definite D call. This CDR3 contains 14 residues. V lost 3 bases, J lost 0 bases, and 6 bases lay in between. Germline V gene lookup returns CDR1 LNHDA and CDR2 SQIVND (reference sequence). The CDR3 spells CASSMESSYNEQFF. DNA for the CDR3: TGTGCCAGTAGTATGGAGAGCTCCTACAATGAGCAGTTCTTC.

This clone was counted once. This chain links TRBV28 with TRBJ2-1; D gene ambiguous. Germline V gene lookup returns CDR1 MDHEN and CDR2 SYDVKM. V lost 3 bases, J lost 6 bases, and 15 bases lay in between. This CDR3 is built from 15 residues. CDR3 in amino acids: CASSLGSILINEQFF. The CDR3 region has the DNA TGTGCCAGCAGTTTGGGCTCCATACTTATCAATGAGCAGTTCTTC.

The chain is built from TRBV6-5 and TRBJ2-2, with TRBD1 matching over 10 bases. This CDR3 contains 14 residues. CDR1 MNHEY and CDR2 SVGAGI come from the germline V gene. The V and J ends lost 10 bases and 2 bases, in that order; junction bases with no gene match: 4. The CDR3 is CATWDRGNTGELFF. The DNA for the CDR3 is TGTGCCACCTGGGACAGGGGAAACACCGGGGAGCTGTTTTTT.

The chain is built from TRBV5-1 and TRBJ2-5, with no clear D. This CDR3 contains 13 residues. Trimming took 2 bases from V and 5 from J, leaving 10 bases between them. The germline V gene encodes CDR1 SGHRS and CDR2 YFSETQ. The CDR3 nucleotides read TGCGCCAGCAGCTTTCGTCGCGAGGAGACCCAGTACTTC. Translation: CASSFRREETQYF.

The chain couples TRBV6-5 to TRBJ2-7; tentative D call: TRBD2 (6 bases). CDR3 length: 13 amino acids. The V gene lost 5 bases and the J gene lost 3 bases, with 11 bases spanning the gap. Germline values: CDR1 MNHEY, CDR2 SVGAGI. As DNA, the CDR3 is TGTGCCAGCAGTCCGGGACTTTACTACGAGCAGTACTTC. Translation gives CASSPGLYYEQYF.

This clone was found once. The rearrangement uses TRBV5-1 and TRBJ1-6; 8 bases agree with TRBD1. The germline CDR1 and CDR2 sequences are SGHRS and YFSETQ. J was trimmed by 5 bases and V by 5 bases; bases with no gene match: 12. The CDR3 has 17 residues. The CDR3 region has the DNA TGCGCCAGCAGTTCCGGGACAGGCCCACTTCATAATTCACCCCTCCACTTT. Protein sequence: CASSSGTGPLHNSPLHF. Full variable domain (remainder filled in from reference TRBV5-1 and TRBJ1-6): KAGVTQTPRYLIKTRGQQVTLSCSPISGHRSVSWYQQTPGQGLQFLFEYFSETQRNKGNFPGRFSGRQFSNSRSEMNVSTLELGDSALYLCASSSGTGPLHNSPLHFGNGTRLTVT.

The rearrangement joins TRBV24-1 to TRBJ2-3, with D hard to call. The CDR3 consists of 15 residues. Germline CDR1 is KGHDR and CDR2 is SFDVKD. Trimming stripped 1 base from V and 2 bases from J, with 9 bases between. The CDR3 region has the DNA TGTGCCACCAGTGATTTAGGCGAGGACACAGATACGCAGTATTTT. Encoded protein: CATSDLGEDTDTQYF.

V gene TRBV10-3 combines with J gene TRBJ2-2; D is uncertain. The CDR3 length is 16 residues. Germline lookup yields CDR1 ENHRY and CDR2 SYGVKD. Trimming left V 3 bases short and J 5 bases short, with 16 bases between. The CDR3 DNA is TGTGCCATCAGTGACGAAGCGAAAGCAAGGACCGGGGAGCTGTTTTTT. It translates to CAISDEAKARTGELFF.

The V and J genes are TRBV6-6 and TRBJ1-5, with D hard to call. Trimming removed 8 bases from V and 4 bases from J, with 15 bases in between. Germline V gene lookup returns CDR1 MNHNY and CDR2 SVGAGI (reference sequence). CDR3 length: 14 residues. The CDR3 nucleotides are TGTGCCAGCCATGTGTGGGAGGGAAATCAGCCCCAGCATTTT. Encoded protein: CASHVWEGNQPQHF.

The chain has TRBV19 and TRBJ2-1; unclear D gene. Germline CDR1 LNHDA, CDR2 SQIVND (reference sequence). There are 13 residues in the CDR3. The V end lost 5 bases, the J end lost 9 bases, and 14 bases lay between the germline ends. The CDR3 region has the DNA TGTGCCAGTAGTGCCTCTCGCTATGGTGAGCAGTTCTTC. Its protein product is CASSASRYGEQFF.

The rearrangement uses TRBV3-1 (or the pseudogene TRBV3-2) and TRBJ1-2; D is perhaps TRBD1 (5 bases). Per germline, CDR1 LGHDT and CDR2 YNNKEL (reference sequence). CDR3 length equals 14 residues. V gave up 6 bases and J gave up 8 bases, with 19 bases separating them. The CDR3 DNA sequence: TGTGCCAGCAGTCTCAACACCGGGACTGGGGGCTACACCTTC. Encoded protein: CASSLNTGTGGYTF.

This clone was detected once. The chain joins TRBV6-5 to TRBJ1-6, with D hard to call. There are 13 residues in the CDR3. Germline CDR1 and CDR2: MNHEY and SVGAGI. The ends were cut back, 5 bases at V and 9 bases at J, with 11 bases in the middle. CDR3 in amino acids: CASSSEHGSPLHF. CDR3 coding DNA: TGTGCCAGCAGTAGCGAGCACGGTTCACCCCTCCACTTT.

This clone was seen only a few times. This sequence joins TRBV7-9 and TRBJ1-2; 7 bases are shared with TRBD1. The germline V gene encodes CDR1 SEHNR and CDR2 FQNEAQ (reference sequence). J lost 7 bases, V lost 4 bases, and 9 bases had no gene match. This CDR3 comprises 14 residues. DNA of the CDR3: TGTGCCAGCAGCTCGACAGGGATAGGTAGTGGCTACACCTTC. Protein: CASSSTGIGSGYTF.

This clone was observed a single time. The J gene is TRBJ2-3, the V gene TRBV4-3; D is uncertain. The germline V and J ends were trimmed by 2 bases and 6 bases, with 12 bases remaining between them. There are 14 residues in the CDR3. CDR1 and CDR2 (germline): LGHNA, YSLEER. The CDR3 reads CASSQSRPADTQYF. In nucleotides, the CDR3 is TGCGCCAGCAGCCAATCACGGCCAGCGGATACGCAGTATTTT.

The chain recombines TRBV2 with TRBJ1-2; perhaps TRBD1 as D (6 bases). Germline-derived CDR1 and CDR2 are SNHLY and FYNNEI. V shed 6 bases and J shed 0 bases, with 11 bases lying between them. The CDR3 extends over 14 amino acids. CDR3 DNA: TGTGCCAGCAGCGCAGGGGCCACTAACTATGGCTACACCTTC. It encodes CASSAGATNYGYTF.

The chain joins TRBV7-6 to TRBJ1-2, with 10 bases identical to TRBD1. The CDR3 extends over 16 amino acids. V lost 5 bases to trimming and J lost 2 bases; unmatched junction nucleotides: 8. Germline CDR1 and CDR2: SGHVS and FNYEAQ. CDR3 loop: CASSDRDRGVNYGYTF. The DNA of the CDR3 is TGTGCCAGCAGCGACCGGGACAGGGGAGTGAACTATGGCTACACCTTC.

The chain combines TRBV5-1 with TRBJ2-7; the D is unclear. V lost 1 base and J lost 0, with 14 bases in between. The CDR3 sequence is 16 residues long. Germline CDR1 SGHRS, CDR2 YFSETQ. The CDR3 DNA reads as TGCGCCAGCAGCTTGAGTCAGTACCCGTACTCCTACGAGCAGTACTTC. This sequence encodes CASSLSQYPYSYEQYF.

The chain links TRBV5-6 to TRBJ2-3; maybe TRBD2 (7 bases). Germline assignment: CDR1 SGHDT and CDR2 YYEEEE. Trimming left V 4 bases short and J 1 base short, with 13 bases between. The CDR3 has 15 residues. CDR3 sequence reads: CASSRGSGGTDTQYF. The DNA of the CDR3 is TGTGCCAGCAGCAGGGGGAGCGGGGGCACAGATACGCAGTATTTT.

CDR3 DNA: TGTGCCAGCAGCAAAGGGGCCCCGAACACTGAAGCTTTCTTT. Residues: CASSKGAPNTEAFF. The genes are TRBV6-2 or TRBV6-3 and TRBJ1-1; possibly TRBD1 for D (5 bases). Trimming removed 6 bases at V and 1 base at J, with 12 bases between. Looked up from germline, CDR1 is MNHEY and CDR2 is SVGEGT. CDR3 length: 14 amino acids.

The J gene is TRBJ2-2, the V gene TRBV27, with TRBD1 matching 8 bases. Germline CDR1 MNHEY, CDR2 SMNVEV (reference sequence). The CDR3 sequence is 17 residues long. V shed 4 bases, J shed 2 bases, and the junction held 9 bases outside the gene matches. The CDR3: CASSSYTGQVNTGELFF. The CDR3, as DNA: TGTGCCAGCAGTTCATACACGGGACAGGTTAACACCGGGGAGCTGTTTTTT.

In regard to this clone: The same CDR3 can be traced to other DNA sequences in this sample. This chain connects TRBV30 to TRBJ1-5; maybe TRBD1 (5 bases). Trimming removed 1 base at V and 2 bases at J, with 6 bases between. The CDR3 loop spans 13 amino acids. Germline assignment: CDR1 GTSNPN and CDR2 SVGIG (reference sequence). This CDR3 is CAWSGGGNQPQHF. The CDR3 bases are TGTGCCTGGAGTGGGGGGGGCAATCAGCCCCAGCATTTT.

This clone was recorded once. The DNA of the CDR3 is TGTGCCAGCAGCTGGAGGGGTAGCAATCAGCCCCAGCATTTT. The encoded protein is CASSWRGSNQPQHF. The chain employs TRBV7-9 and TRBJ1-5, with D maybe TRBD1 (5 bases). The CDR3 extends over 14 amino acids. V was trimmed by 4 bases and J by 0 bases, leaving 7 bases between them. CDR1 and CDR2 (germline): SEHNR, FQNEAQ (reference sequence). Combining the CDR3 with reference TRBV7-9 and TRBJ1-5 gives the whole variable domain DTGVSQNPRHKITKRGQNVTFRCDPISEHNRLYWYRQTLGQGPEFLTYFQNEAQLEKSRLLSDRFSAERPKGSFSTLEIQRTEQGDSAMYLCASSWRGSNQPQHFGDGTRLSIL.

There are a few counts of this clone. This CDR3 reads CASSLAVGREPHNEQFF. CDR3 bases: TGCGCCAGCAGCTTGGCAGTCGGGCGGGAGCCCCACAATGAGCAGTTCTTC. This chain connects TRBV5-1 to TRBJ2-1; 7 bases align to TRBD2. The germline V gene encodes CDR1 SGHRS and CDR2 YFSETQ. The J segment lost 5 bases and the V segment lost 0 bases, leaving 11 bases of the junction unmatched. CDR3 length: 17 amino acids. Complete variable domain (other parts from reference TRBV5-1 and TRBJ2-1): KAGVTQTPRYLIKTRGQQVTLSCSPISGHRSVSWYQQTPGQGLQFLFEYFSETQRNKGNFPGRFSGRQFSNSRSEMNVSTLELGDSALYLCASSLAVGREPHNEQFFGPGTRLTVL.